Presented here are 25 T cell receptor beta chains from one specimen sequenced in a study of T-cell reconstitution after alpha-beta-depleted transplantation in children. Construction of the TCRbeta library involved unique molecular identifiers. Each CDR3 protein is one row after TCRdb ran MiXCR on the PCR reads. The repertoire consists of roughly 20,000 distinct CDR3 sequences, with approximately 12% occurring once and the leading ten covering approximately 35%. Sample: PBMCs, mostly from graft donor cells, taken 60 days after TCRalphabeta/CD19-depleted stem cell transplant. These receptors originate from a female patient aged 2-9 years who had a stem cell transplant for congenital amegakaryocytic thrombocytopenia, so the T cells may come from the graft donor.

This clonotype was seen ten or more times. This sequence joins TRBV29-1 and TRBJ1-2, with 8 positions matching TRBD1. V lost 7 bases, J lost 5 bases, and 9 bases stayed unmatched. The CDR3 has 13 amino acids. CDR1 and CDR2 (germline): SQVTM, ANQGSEA. The CDR3 region is CSAFLGQGYGYTF. Written as DNA, the CDR3 is TGCAGCGCCTTCCTCGGACAGGGTTATGGCTACACCTTC.

This clonotype was observed a few times. The genes are TRBV6-2 or TRBV6-3 and TRBJ2-7, with 8 nucleotides matching TRBD1. V lost 6 bases and J lost 6; bases outside the gene matches: 10. Germline V gene sequence: CDR1 MNHEY, CDR2 SVGEGT. The CDR3 has 14 residues. DNA of the CDR3: TGTGCCAGCAGCACCGGGACAGGCGGTTTCGAGCAGTACTTC. Encoded protein: CASSTGTGGFEQYF.

This clonotype was found many times. This chain links TRBV5-6 with TRBJ2-1; D may match TRBD1 or TRBD2 (5 bases each). V was clipped by 3 bases and J by 5 bases, with 12 bases between them. CDR1 and CDR2 from the germline V gene are SGHDT and YYEEEE. There are 14 residues in the CDR3. CDR3 in DNA: TGTGCCAGCAGCTGGGGACCACGAAACAATGAGCAGTTCTTC. As protein: CASSWGPRNNEQFF.

This clonotype was seen ten or more times. The chain employs TRBV27 and TRBJ2-2, with a possible D match to TRBD1 (6 bases). The CDR3 covers 14 residues. The germline V gene has CDR1 MNHEY and CDR2 SMNVEV (reference sequence). Trimming pared 6 bases from V and 7 bases from J, leaving 15 bases between. The CDR3 loop is CASSAFKGVGELFF. The CDR3 region has the DNA TGTGCCAGCAGCGCCTTTAAGGGGGTCGGGGAGCTGTTTTTT.

This clonotype showed up many times. V is TRBV5-1 and J is TRBJ2-5; TRBD2 matches at 9 bases. Germline lookup yields CDR1 SGHRS and CDR2 YFSETQ. With 5 bases clipped from V and 3 bases from J, the junction kept 2 bases outside the gene matches. The CDR3 spans 13 residues. The CDR3 protein is CASRGLAEETQYF. CDR3 nucleotide sequence: TGCGCCAGCAGGGGACTAGCAGAAGAGACCCAGTACTTC.

This clonotype showed up many times. The gene calls are TRBV6-5 and TRBJ1-5; the D gene is possibly TRBD1 (5 bases). Germline loops: CDR1 MNHEY, CDR2 SVGAGI. CDR3 length equals 15 residues. V lost 4 bases and J 0 bases, leaving 10 bases between the germline ends. The CDR3 reads CASSSAGGSNQPQHF. The CDR3 DNA reads as TGTGCCAGCAGTTCCGCCGGGGGTAGCAATCAGCCCCAGCATTTT.

This clonotype has ten or more counts. The CDR3, as DNA: TGTGCCACCAGCAGAGAATTTACAGGGGCTGGAAACACCATATATTTT. Translation gives CATSREFTGAGNTIYF. V usage is TRBV15 and J usage is TRBJ1-3; TRBD1 matches 7 bases. Losses at the gene ends were 0 bases for V and 2 bases for J; bases not matched to a gene: 4. Germline V gives CDR1 LNHNV, CDR2 YYDKDF (reference sequence). This CDR3 has 16 residues.

This clonotype was counted ten times or more. The chain couples TRBV6-5 to TRBJ2-7, with D perhaps matching TRBD2 (6 bases). V was pared by 2 bases and J by 7 bases, with 6 bases between. CDR1 is MNHEY and CDR2 is SVGAGI in the germline V gene. The CDR3 is 11 amino acids. The CDR3 sequence is CASSYGGEQYF. The CDR3 nucleotides are TGTGCCAGCAGTTACGGGGGGGAGCAGTACTTC.

In its sample, this clonotype was seen many times. The chain joins TRBV7-9 to TRBJ2-2; TRBD1 is a possible D gene (6 bases). The length of the CDR3 is 16 residues. The germline V gene has CDR1 SEHNR and CDR2 FQNEAQ (reference sequence). Between the trimmed V and J ends, which lost 4 bases and 0 bases, there was a span of 12 bases. Here the CDR3 reads CASSSGHTTNTGELFF. In nucleotides, the CDR3 is TGTGCCAGCAGCTCGGGACACACCACGAACACCGGGGAGCTGTTTTTT.

This clonotype was recorded at least ten times. The chain couples TRBV10-3 to TRBJ2-1, with D hard to call. The CDR3 sequence is 11 residues long. Germline loops: CDR1 ENHRY, CDR2 SYGVKD. V lost 9 bases and J lost 6, with 9 bases in between. CDR3 sequence: CAIGGGNEQFF. The CDR3 DNA follows: TGTGCCATAGGCGGCGGCAATGAGCAGTTCTTC.

A remark on this clonotype: An end of the junction differs from the germline gene, which may be a read error. This chain joins TRBV10-2 and TRBJ2-3; 8 bases align to TRBD2. The CDR3 contains 15 residues. Germline V gives CDR1 WSHSY, CDR2 SAAADI. For the CDR3, the DNA is TGCGCCAGCACTTTAGGAGCGGGAGCATCAGATACGGAGTATTTT. Amino acids: CASTLGAGASDTEYF.

This chain connects TRBV4-2 to TRBJ1-4, with D possibly matching TRBD1 (5 bases). Germline CDR1 LGHNA, CDR2 YNFKEQ. Trimming took off 7 bases at V and 4 bases at J, with 16 bases between the two ends. This CDR3 is built from 15 residues. This CDR3 reads CASNRLTAYNEKLFF. CDR3 in DNA: TGTGCCAGCAACCGCCTGACAGCGTATAATGAAAAACTGTTTTTT.

The sample holds a few counts of this clonotype. This chain connects TRBV10-2 to TRBJ2-2, with 7 bases identical to TRBD2. Germline V gives CDR1 WSHSY, CDR2 SAAADI. V lost 7 bases and J lost 4; bases outside the gene matches: 6. This CDR3 comprises 14 residues. The DNA of the CDR3 is TGCGCCAGCACAGGCGGGAGAGGCACCGGGGAGCTGTTTTTT. Encoded protein: CASTGGRGTGELFF.

This clonotype was picked up many times. This chain joins TRBV5-1 and TRBJ2-3, with TRBD2 identical over 13 bases. Trimming removed 4 bases from V and 5 bases from J; junction bases left unmatched: 7. The CDR3 is 16 amino acids. Germline V gene sequence: CDR1 SGHRS, CDR2 YFSETQ. CDR3 nucleotides: TGCGCCAGCAGCCCACCGGGACTAGCGGGACGAGATACGCAGTATTTT. Protein sequence: CASSPPGLAGRDTQYF.

This clonotype was counted many times. The chain is built from TRBV7-3 and TRBJ2-3; D unclear. Germline loops: CDR1 SGHTA, CDR2 FQGTGA. The CDR3 spans 14 residues. V dropped 8 bases and J dropped 0 bases, with 12 bases sitting between them. CDR3 sequence reads: CASSWGRSTDTQYF. The CDR3 nucleotides read TGTGCCAGCTCGTGGGGAAGAAGCACAGATACGCAGTATTTT.

Ten or more counts support this clonotype. The chain links TRBV20-1 to TRBJ1-5; perhaps TRBD1 as D (6 bases). The CDR3 is 18 residues long. The germline gives CDR1 DFQATT, CDR2 SNEGSKA (reference sequence). The V gene lost 2 bases and the J gene lost 6 bases, with 26 bases spanning the gap. This CDR3 is CSARTGLAGVDSSQPQHF. The CDR3 DNA follows: TGCAGTGCTAGAACAGGGTTGGCTGGGGTTGATTCAAGTCAGCCCCAGCATTTT.

This clonotype was seen repeatedly, ten times or more. J is TRBJ2-5 and V is TRBV3-1, with 13 bases identical to TRBD2. This CDR3 spans 16 amino acids. Germline lookup yields CDR1 LGHDT and CDR2 YNNKEL (reference sequence). J gave up 4 bases and V 4 bases, and 6 bases lay outside the gene matches. CDR3 sequence: CASSPRTSGSRETQYF. The CDR3 DNA sequence: TGTGCCAGCAGCCCTCGGACTAGCGGGAGTCGAGAGACCCAGTACTTC.

This clonotype has a count of ten or more. The chain uses TRBV4-1 and TRBJ2-5; D is uncertain. The CDR3 totals 13 residues. Between the trimmed V and J ends, which lost 4 bases and 4 bases, there was a span of 10 bases. The germline V gene has CDR1 MGHRA and CDR2 YSYEKL. The DNA of the CDR3 is TGCGCCAGCAGCCCTTTAGGCCGAGAGACCCAGTACTTC. Residues: CASSPLGRETQYF.

There are many counts of this clonotype. The rearrangement links TRBV20-1 to TRBJ2-3; D assignment may be TRBD1 or TRBD2 (6 bases each). Deletions cut 8 bases from V and 5 bases from J, with 17 bases between. The length of the CDR3 is 13 residues. CDR1 and CDR2 (germline): DFQATT, SNEGSKA (reference sequence). CDR3 protein: CSTKTRGLDTQYF. In nucleotides, the CDR3 is TGCAGTACCAAAACCCGGGGGCTAGATACGCAGTATTTT.

This clonotype has at least ten counts. The junction does not match germline at one end; this may be a read error. This chain connects TRBV7-9 to TRBJ2-3; the D gene could be TRBD1 or TRBD2 (5 bases each). The V gene's germline CDR1 is SEHNR and CDR2 FQNEAQ (reference sequence). This CDR3 is built from 11 residues. The CDR3, as DNA: TGTGCCAGCAGCTTAGTCGGGGCAGCGACCTTT. Amino acid sequence: CASSLVGAATF.

In its sample, this clonotype was seen many times. The chain carries TRBV6-1 and TRBJ1-5; a possible D gene is TRBD1 (6 bases). The CDR3 is made up of 16 amino acids. The germline V gene has CDR1 MNHNS and CDR2 SASEGT. The germline V and J ends were trimmed by 6 bases and 1 base, with 16 bases remaining between them. CDR3 DNA: TGTGCCAGCAGGGATTCAGGGGCCGGGAGCAATCAGCCCCAGCATTTT. Translation gives CASRDSGAGSNQPQHF.

This clonotype was seen at least ten times. The rearrangement joins TRBV20-1 to TRBJ2-1; 11 positions agree with TRBD2. The CDR3 length is 16 residues. The ends lost 5 bases at V and 3 bases at J; junction bases unmatched: 9. Germline V gene data show CDR1 as DFQATT and CDR2 as SNEGSKA (reference sequence). CDR3 protein: CSALHILAGDYNEQFF. The CDR3 DNA reads as TGCAGTGCTCTCCATATACTAGCGGGAGACTACAATGAGCAGTTCTTC.

This clonotype was picked up many times. The chain links TRBV5-1 to TRBJ2-7; maybe TRBD2 (7 bases). Germline CDR1 and CDR2: SGHRS and YFSETQ. The germline V and J ends were trimmed by 0 bases and 6 bases, with 16 bases remaining between them. This CDR3 contains 15 residues. The CDR3 reads CASSLVAGGQGEQYF. The DNA for the CDR3 is TGCGCCAGCAGCTTGGTTGCCGGGGGGCAAGGCGAGCAGTACTTC.

This clonotype appeared many times. V is TRBV18 and J is TRBJ2-5; no firm D call. Looked up from germline, CDR1 is KGHSH and CDR2 is LQKENI. Trimming removed 1 base from V and 3 bases from J, with 3 bases in between. The CDR3 has 12 amino acids. The DNA of the CDR3 is TGTGCCAGCTCACCACAGGAAGAGACCCAGTACTTC. Encoded protein: CASSPQEETQYF.

V usage is TRBV5-1 and J usage is TRBJ2-7; D is uncertain. The germline CDR1 and CDR2 sequences are SGHRS and YFSETQ. The V end was cut by 3 bases, the J end by 2 bases, with 9 bases between. The CDR3 consists of 13 residues. CDR3 nucleotide sequence: TGCGCCAGCAGCTACCCCCCCGCCTACGAGCAGTACTTC. Translating gives CASSYPPAYEQYF.